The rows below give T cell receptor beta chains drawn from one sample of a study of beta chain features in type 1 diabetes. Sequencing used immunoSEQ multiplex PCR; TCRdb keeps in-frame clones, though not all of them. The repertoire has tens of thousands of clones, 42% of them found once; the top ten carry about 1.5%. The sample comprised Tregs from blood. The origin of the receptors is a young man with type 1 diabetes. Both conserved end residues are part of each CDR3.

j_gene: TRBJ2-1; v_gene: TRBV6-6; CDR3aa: CASRLAGDNEQFF
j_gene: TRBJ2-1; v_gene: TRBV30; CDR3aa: CAWSVVPRSVEQFF
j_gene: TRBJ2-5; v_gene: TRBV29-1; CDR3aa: CSYDRQETQYF
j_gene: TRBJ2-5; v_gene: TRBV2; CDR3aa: CASSLYGAKETQYF
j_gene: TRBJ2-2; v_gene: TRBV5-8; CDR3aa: CASSLGQSTGELFF
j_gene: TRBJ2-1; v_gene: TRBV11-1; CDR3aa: CASSPASGSYNEQFF
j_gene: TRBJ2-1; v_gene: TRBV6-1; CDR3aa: CASSPLSGDGNEQFF
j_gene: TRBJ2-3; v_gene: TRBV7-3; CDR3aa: CASSPWGGSADTQYF
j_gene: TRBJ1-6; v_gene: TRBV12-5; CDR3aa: CASGLGQAGSPLHF
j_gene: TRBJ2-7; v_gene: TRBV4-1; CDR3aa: CASSQDSTSGGFYEQYF
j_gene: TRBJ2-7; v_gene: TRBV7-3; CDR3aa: CASSKGTNYEQYF
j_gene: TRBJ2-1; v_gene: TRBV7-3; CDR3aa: CASSLIPSASYNEQFF
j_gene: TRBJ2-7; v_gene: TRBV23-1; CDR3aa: CASSPPDRVYF
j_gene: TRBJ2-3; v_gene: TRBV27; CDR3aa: CASSQNLLARDTQYF
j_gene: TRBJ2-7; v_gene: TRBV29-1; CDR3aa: CSVANRGPYEQYF
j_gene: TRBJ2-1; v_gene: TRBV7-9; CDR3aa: CASLGLAGVVEQFF
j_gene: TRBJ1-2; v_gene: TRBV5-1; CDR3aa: CASSRTGGHGYTF
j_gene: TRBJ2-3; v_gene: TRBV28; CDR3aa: CASSLYTSGRARDTQYF